These T cell receptor beta chains were read from a single sample in a study of radiotherapy plus CTLA-4 blockade in lung cancer. Repertoires were generated with immunoSEQ multiplex PCR, while TCRdb's copy carries only in-frame clones and drops some. This table holds tens of thousands of clones, 79% found once. The sample in question was peripheral blood, obtained from a patient treated with radiotherapy plus ipilimumab. Receptors were obtained from a human donor with non-small cell lung cancer who had a complete response to radiotherapy plus ipilimumab. The CDR3 runs from the conserved cysteine through the conserved F or W. Each record gives: J gene, D gene, V gene, clone size, CDR3 DNA, CDR3 protein. The D gene is left open where the match is weak. Expanded clones are given a class, and other clones once, few, many or no size at all.

>TRBJ1-1|NA|TRBV7-9|NA
TGTGCCAGCAGCTCCCATAACACTGAAGCTTTCTTT
CASSSHNTEAFF
>TRBJ2-7|TRBD1|TRBV5-6|NA
TGTGCCAGCAGCACCGGACAGGCTTTCTCCTACGAGCAGTACTTC
CASSTGQAFSYEQYF
>TRBJ2-4|TRBD1|TRBV29-1|NA
TGCAGCGGGGGCGACAGGGGGATAGAGTACTTC
CSGGDRGIEYF
>TRBJ2-5|NA|TRBV7-6|once
TGTGCCAGCAGCCCCAGGGACAGCGCGGGGTACCAAGAGACCCAGTACTTC
CASSPRDSAGYQETQYF
>TRBJ1-6|NA|TRBV7-9|NA
TGTGCCAGCAGCCCGAATCCGCCAGGTTCACCCCTCCACTTT
CASSPNPPGSPLHF
>TRBJ1-1|NA|TRBV6-6|NA
TGTGCCAGCAGTCGACGAGAGGGGAACACTGAAGCTTTCTTT
CASSRREGNTEAFF
>TRBJ2-7|NA|TRBV6-1|NA
TGTGCCAGCAGAGACCCGGGGGTGGCCTACGAGCAGTACTTC
CASRDPGVAYEQYF
>TRBJ2-1|NA|TRBV4-3|NA
TGCGCCAGCAGCCAAGAACGGGACTTCACCTACAATGAGCAGTTCTTC
CASSQERDFTYNEQFF
>TRBJ1-1|TRBD1|TRBV25-1|NA
TGTGCCAAGAGTCGACTAGGGACAGACATTGAAGCTTTCTTT
CAKSRLGTDIEAFF
>TRBJ1-2|NA|TRBV6-5|once
TGTGCCAGCAGCAGGACAAACTCCTATGGCTACACCTTC
CASSRTNSYGYTF
>TRBJ2-3|TRBD2|TRBV4-3|NA
TGCGCCAGCAGCCAAGGAGGGGGGACTAGCGGGAGGGTGGGCGCAGATACGCAGTATTTT
CASSQGGGTSGRVGADTQYF
>TRBJ2-1|NA|TRBV2|NA
TGTGCCAGCAGTACGAGAAATGAGCAGTTCTTC
CASSTRNEQFF
>TRBJ1-2|TRBD1|TRBV10-3|NA
TGTGCCATCAGAGGACAGGCGAATCTCGGCTACACCTTC
CAIRGQANLGYTF
>TRBJ1-2|NA|TRBV2|NA
TGTGCCAGCAGTGACCTCAGCGAGAACTATGGCTACACCTTC
CASSDLSENYGYTF
>TRBJ1-5|TRBD1|TRBV12-5|NA
TGTGCTAGTGGTTTGGGGACAGGGGGCTTTCAGCCCCAGCATTTT
CASGLGTGGFQPQHF
>TRBJ2-1|NA|TRBV7-2|NA
TGTGCCAGCAGCTCCCGGGGGGCTGTACATGAGCAGTTCTTC
CASSSRGAVHEQFF
>TRBJ2-2|TRBD1|TRBV6-5|NA
TGTGCCAGCTACGCCGGGACAGGGGTCACCGGGGAGCTGTTTTTT
CASYAGTGVTGELFF
>TRBJ1-2|NA|TRBV5-1|NA
TGCGCCAGCACCCGGAGAGAGGAGATGCTAACTAACTATGGCTACACCTTC
CASTRREEMLTNYGYTF
>TRBJ1-5|NA|TRBV10-3|NA
TGTGCCATCAGTGAAGCAGGGTATAGCAATCAGCCCCAGCATTTT
CAISEAGYSNQPQHF
>TRBJ1-2|NA|TRBV27|NA
TGTGCCAGCAGTTTAGGGGCAGGGTGGGTCTATGGCTACACCTTC
CASSLGAGWVYGYTF
>TRBJ2-5|NA|TRBV5-8|NA
TGTGCCAGCAGCCCCCTCGACCAAGAGACCCAGTACTTC
CASSPLDQETQYF
>TRBJ2-1|TRBD2|TRBV9|NA
TGTGCCAGCAGCTTGGGACTAGCGGACAATGAGCAGTTCTTC
CASSLGLADNEQFF
>TRBJ1-2|NA|TRBV7-9|NA
TGTGCCAGCAGCCCTCCCGCTAACTATGGCTACACCTTC
CASSPPANYGYTF
>TRBJ1-5|NA|TRBV6-6|NA
TGTGCCAGCAGTTACTCTCCGGTGATTCAGCCCCAGCATTTT
CASSYSPVIQPQHF
>TRBJ2-7|TRBD1|TRBV2|NA
TGTGCCGGCAGTGAAGGCCGGGACAGGTTCCACGAGCAGTACTTC
CAGSEGRDRFHEQYF
>TRBJ2-5|TRBD1|TRBV5-4|NA
TGTGCCAGCAGGGGGGGACAGGATTCGTGGGAGACCCAGTACTTC
CASRGGQDSWETQYF
>TRBJ1-1|NA|TRBV15|NA
TGTGCCACCGTAGCAGGGTTGAACACTGAAGCTTTCTTT
CATVAGLNTEAFF
>TRBJ2-7|TRBD1|TRBV18|NA
TGTGCCAGCTCACCACCGGGACAGGGCTACGAGCAGTACTTC
CASSPPGQGYEQYF
>TRBJ2-7|TRBD1|TRBV27|NA
TGTGCCAGCAGTCCGTACCGGGACAGCGGCGAGCAGTACTTC
CASSPYRDSGEQYF
>TRBJ2-7|NA|TRBV21-1|NA
TGTGCCAGCAGCCGGCCTCTTTGGGAGGATCTCTACGAGCAGTACTTC
CASSRPLWEDLYEQYF